This entry describes one T cell receptor beta chain. The antigen remains unidentified. Sequencing was performed with immunoSEQ multiplex PCR; in TCRdb, only in-frame clones are kept and a portion is missing. The sample lists around 2,000,000 clones, 85% to 95% seen once, with approximately 0.13% in the top ten. This record belongs to a study of shared clonotypes between healthy human individuals. Study-wide context: For every donor, three CD4 naive, three CD4 memory, two CD8 naive and one CD8 memory plates were used. Study-level findings and limits: Large sequencing depth failed to make sorted-subset sequencing complete, rarefaction showed.

The germline gives CDR1 MNHEY, CDR2 SMNVEV (reference sequence). The CDR3 consists of 13 residues. V shed 7 bases and J 2 bases; nucleotides not matched to a gene: 3. This sequence was found in a man between 18 and 35 years old in good health. The V call is TRBV27, the J call TRBJ2-7; 9 bases map to TRBD2. The sample comprised naive CD4+ T cells sorted from blood. Specified subset: CD45RA+ positively selected. CDR3 protein: CASKTSGAYEQYF. The CDR3 DNA sequence: TGTGCCAGCAAGACTAGCGGAGCCTACGAGCAGTACTTC.